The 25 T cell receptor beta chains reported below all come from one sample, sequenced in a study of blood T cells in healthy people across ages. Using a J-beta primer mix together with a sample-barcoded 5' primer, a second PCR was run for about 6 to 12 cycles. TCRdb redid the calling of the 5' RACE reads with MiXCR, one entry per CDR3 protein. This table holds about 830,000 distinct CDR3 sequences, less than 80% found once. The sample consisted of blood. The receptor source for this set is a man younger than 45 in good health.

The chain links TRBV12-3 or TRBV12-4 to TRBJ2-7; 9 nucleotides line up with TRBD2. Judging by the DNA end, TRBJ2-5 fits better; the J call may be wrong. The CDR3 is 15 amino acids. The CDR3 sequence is CASVTNSGGQETQYF. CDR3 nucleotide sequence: TGTGCCAGCGTAACAAATAGCGGGGGACAAGAGACCCAGTACTTC.

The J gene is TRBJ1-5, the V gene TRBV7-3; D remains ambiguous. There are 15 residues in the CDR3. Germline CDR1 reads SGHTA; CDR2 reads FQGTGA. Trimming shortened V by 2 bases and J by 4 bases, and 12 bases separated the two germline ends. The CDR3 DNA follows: TGTGCCAGCAGCTTAGAGGGCTATTGGAATCAGCCCCAGCATTTT. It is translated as CASSLEGYWNQPQHF.

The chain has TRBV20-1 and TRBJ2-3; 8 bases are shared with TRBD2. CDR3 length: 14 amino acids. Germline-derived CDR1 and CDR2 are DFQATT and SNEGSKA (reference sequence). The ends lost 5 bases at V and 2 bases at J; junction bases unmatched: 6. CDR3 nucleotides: TGCAGTGCTCCCTCGCGGGGGGACACAGATACGCAGTATTTT. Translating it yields CSAPSRGDTDTQYF.

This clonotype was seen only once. The CDR3 here is CAISPAEGRYTF. The CDR3 nucleotides are TGTGCCATCTCCCCAGCGGAGGGGCGCTACACCTTC. This chain connects TRBV10-3 to TRBJ1-2; TRBD1 is a possible D gene (5 bases). This CDR3 is 12 amino acids long. V was pared by 8 bases and J by 9 bases, with 16 bases between. Germline V CDR1 and CDR2: ENHRY, SYGVKD.

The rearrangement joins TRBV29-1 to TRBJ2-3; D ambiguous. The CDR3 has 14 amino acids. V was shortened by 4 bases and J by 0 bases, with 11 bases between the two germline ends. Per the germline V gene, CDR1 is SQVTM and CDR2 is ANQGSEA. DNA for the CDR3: TGCAGCGTTGTAAAGGGCTTTAGCACAGATACGCAGTATTTT. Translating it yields CSVVKGFSTDTQYF.

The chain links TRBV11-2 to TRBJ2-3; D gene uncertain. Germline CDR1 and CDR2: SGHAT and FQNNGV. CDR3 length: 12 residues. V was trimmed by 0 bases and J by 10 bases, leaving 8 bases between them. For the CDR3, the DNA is TGTGCCAGCAGCTTAGATCAACGGGCGCAGTATTTT. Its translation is CASSLDQRAQYF.

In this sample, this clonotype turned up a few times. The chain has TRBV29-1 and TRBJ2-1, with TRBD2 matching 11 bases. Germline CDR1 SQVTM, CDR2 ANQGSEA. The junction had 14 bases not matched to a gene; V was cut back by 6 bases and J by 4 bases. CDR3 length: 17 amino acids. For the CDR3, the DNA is TGCAGCGTACCAGAGACTAGCGGGGCTGAGGCTTACAATGAGCAGTTCTTC. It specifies CSVPETSGAEAYNEQFF.

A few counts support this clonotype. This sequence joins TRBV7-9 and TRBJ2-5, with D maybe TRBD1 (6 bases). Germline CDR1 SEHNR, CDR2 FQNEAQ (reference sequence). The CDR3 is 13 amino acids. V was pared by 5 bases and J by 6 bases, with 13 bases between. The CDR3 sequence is CASSHRDKQTQYF. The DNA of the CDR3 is TGTGCCAGCAGCCATCGGGACAAACAGACCCAGTACTTC.

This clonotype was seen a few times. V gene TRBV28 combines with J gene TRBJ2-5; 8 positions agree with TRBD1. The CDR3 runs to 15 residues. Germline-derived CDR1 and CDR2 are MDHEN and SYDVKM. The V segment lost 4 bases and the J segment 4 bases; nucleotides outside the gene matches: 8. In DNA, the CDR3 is TGTGCCAGCAGTTCCTACGGACAGGGAGGAGAGACCCAGTACTTC. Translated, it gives CASSSYGQGGETQYF. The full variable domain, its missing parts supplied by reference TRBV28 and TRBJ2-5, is DVKVTQSSRYLVKRTGEKVFLECVQDMDHENMFWYRQDPGLGLRLIYFSYDVKMKEKGDIPEGYSVSREKKERFSLILESASTNQTSMYLCASSSYGQGGETQYFGPGTRLLVL.

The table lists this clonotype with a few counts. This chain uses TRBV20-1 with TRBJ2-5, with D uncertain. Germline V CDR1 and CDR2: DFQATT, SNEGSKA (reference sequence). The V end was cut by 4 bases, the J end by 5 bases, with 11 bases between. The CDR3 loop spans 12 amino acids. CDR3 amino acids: CSANPIGETQYF. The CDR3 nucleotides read TGCAGTGCTAATCCTATTGGGGAGACCCAGTACTTC.

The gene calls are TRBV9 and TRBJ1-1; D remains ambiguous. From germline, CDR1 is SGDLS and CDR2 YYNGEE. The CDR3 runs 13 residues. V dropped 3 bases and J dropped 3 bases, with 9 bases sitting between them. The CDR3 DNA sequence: TGTGCCAGCAGCGCCGACGGCGACACTGAAGCTTTCTTT. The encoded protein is CASSADGDTEAFF.

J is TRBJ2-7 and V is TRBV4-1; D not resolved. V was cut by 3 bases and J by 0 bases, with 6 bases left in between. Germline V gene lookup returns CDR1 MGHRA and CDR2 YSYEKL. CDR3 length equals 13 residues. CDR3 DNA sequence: TGCGCCAGCAGCCAGTCCTTCTCCTACGAGCAGTACTTC. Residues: CASSQSFSYEQYF.

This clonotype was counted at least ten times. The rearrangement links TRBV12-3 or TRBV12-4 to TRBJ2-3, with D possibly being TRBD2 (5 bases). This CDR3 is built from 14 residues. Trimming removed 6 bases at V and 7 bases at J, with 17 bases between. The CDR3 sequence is CASRVSEGTNTQYF. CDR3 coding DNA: TGTGCCAGCAGAGTGAGTGAGGGCACGAATACGCAGTATTTT.

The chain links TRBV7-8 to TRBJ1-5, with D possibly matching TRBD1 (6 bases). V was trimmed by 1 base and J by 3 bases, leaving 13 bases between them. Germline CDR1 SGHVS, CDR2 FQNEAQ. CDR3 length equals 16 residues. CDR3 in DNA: TGTGCCAGCAGCTTAGTGGGGGGGCGGAACAATCAGCCCCAGCATTTT. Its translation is CASSLVGGRNNQPQHF.

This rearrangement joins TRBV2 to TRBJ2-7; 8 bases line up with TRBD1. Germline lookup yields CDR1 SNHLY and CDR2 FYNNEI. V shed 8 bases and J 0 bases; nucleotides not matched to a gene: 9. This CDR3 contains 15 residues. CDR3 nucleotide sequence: TGTGCCAGCCGTCTCGGGACAGGCGGCTCCTACGAGCAGTACTTC. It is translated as CASRLGTGGSYEQYF.

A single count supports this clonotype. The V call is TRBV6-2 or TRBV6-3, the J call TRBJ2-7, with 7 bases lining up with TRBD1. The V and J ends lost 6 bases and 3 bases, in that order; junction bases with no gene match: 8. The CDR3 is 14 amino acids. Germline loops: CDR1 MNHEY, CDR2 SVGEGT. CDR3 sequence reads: CASSYPTGNYEQYF. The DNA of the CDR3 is TGTGCCAGCAGCTACCCGACAGGGAACTACGAGCAGTACTTC.

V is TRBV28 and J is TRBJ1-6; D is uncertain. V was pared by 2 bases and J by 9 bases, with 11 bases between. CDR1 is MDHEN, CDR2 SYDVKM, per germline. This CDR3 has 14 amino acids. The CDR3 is CASSLGGKGSPLHF. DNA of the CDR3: TGTGCCAGCAGTTTAGGTGGTAAAGGTTCACCCCTCCACTTT.

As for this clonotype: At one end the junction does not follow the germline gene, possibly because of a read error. For the CDR3, the DNA is TGTGCCATCAGAAGCGCCGGGACAGGCCTCTCCGAGCGGTACTTC. Translated: CAIRSAGTGLSERYF. The chain employs TRBV10-3 and TRBJ2-7, with 8 bases fitting TRBD1. The CDR3 is made up of 15 amino acids. CDR1 is ENHRY, CDR2 SYGVKD, per germline.

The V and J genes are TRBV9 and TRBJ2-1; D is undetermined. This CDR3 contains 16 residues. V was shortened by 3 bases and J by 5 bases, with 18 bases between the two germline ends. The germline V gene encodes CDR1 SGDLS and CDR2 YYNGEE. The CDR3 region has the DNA TGTGCCAGCAGCGCCCAGATTCCCCCTTATAACAATGAGCAGTTCTTC. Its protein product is CASSAQIPPYNNEQFF.

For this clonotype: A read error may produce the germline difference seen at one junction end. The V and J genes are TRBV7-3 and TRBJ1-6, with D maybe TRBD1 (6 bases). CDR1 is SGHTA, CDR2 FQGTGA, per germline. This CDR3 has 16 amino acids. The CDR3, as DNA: TGTGTCAGCAGCCGCCGCGGGGGCGCAGATAATTCACCCCTCCACTTT. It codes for CVSSRRGGADNSPLHF.

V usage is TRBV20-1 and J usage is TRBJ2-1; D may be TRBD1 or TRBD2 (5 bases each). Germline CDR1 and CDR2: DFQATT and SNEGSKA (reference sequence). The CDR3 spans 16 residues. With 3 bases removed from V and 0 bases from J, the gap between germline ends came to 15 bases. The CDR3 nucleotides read TGCAGTGCTAGGGACGTTTGGGGGAGCTCCTACAATGAGCAGTTCTTC. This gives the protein CSARDVWGSSYNEQFF.

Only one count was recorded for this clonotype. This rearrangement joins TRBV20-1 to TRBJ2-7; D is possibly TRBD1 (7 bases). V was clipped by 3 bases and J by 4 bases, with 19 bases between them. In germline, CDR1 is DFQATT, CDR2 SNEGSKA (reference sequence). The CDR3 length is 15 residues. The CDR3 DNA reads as TGCAGTGCTAGCCCCCGCAGGGGGGTTATTTACGAGCAGTACTTC. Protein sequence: CSASPRRGVIYEQYF.

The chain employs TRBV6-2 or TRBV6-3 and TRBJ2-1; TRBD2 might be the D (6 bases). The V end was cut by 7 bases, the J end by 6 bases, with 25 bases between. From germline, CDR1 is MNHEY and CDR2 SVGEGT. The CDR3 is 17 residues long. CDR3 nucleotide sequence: TGTGCCAGCACCGTGCTCGGGGGTACCGATCCGGCCAATGAGCAGTTCTTC. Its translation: CASTVLGGTDPANEQFF.

The CDR3 sequence is CASSQVGPGSQGPNTGELFF. CDR3 DNA: TGTGCCAGCAGCCAAGTTGGTCCGGGGTCGCAGGGCCCCAACACCGGGGAGCTGTTTTTT. The chain carries TRBV3-1 and TRBJ2-2; D is perhaps TRBD1 or TRBD2 (5 bases each). Germline CDR1 reads LGHDT; CDR2 reads YNNKEL (reference sequence). V shed 1 base and J shed 2 bases, with 23 bases lying between them. The CDR3 is 20 residues long.

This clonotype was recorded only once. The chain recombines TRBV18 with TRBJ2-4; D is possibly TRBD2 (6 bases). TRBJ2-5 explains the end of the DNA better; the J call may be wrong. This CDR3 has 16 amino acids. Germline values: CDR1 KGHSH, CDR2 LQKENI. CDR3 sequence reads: CASSPQGTQVQETQYF. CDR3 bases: TGTGCCAGCTCACCACAGGGGACTCAAGTACAAGAGACCCAGTACTTC.